A selection of T cell receptor beta chains follows, all from one sample in a study of CD4+ T cells in melanoma. TCRdb's table, derived via immunoSEQ multiplex PCR, lists solely in-frame clones and lacks some. The data show 7,000 or so clones, 65% seen once. Sequencing was done on a sample of cells from a culture (not recorded whether cultured in vitro). Every receptor here comes from a human donor with melanoma. Both conserved end residues are part of each CDR3. D genes are given only for firm matches. The size field is filled for only some rows; it gives once, few, many or a size class.

V	J	D	size	length	DNA	CDR3
TRBV7-7	TRBJ2-5	TRBD2	few	15	TGTGCTAGCAGTATTAGCGGGGGGAACCAAGAGACCCAGTACTTC	CASSISGGNQETQYF
TRBV24-1	TRBJ2-3	-	few	14	TGTGCCACCAGTCCTAGAGGAAGCACAGATACGCAGTATTTT	CATSPRGSTDTQYF
TRBV4-1	TRBJ1-1	TRBD1	-	15	TGCGCCAGCAGCCAAGGGACAGGCGGAGGCACTGAAGCTTTCTTT	CASSQGTGGGTEAFF
TRBV4-1	TRBJ2-7	-	-	17	TGCGCCAGCAGCCAAGATGGCCCCAGGGGGGGGACCTACGAGCAGTACTTC	CASSQDGPRGGTYEQYF
TRBV30	TRBJ1-1	-	-	12	TGTGCCTGGAAAGAACAGGGAGCTGAAGCTTTCTTT	CAWKEQGAEAFF
TRBV7-9	TRBJ1-4	-	-	12	TGTGCCAGCAGCTTAGACAGGGACAAACTGTTTTTT	CASSLDRDKLFF
TRBV9	TRBJ2-5	-	medium-sized	14	TGTGCCAGCAGCGTTACCAACCGACAAGAGACCCAGTACTTC	CASSVTNRQETQYF
TRBV9	TRBJ1-2	-	once	15	TGTGCCAGCAGCGGGATCCGGGACACCTACTATGGCTACACCTTC	CASSGIRDTYYGYTF
TRBV19	TRBJ2-1	-	-	17	TGTGCCAGTAGTCCACCTCAGGGGCGAGATTCCTACAATGAGCAGTTCTTC	CASSPPQGRDSYNEQFF
TRBV11-2	TRBJ1-1	-	-	14	TGTGCCAGCAGCTTTCAAGCAGGGCTGGGTGAAGCTTTCTTT	CASSFQAGLGEAFF
TRBV3-1/TRBV3-2	TRBJ2-5	TRBD1	-	17	TGTGCCAGCAGCCAGCCTCGGCCAGGGGGCGCTTGGGAGACCCAGTACTTC	CASSQPRPGGAWETQYF
TRBV27	TRBJ2-1	TRBD2	medium-sized	14	TGTGCCAGCAGTTGGGCGGGGGGGCGGGGTGAGCAGTTCTTC	CASSWAGGRGEQFF
TRBV7-3	TRBJ1-4	-	-	15	TGTGCCAGCAGCTTAAGGGCGGCAACTAATGAAAAACTGTTTTTT	CASSLRAATNEKLFF
TRBV7-2	TRBJ2-5	-	medium-sized	12	TGTGCCAGCAGCCGCGAGCTAGAGACCCAGTACTTC	CASSRELETQYF
TRBV7-9	TRBJ2-1	-	-	15	TGTGCCAGCAGCTCGCCGGGACCCCTTGAGGGTGAGCAGTTCTTC	CASSSPGPLEGEQFF
TRBV5-1	TRBJ1-2	-	few	13	TGCGCCAGCAGCTTGCAGGGCGACTATGGCTACACCTTC	CASSLQGDYGYTF
TRBV2	TRBJ1-1	-	once	13	TGTGCCAGCAGTGCCGGAATGAACACTGAAGCTTTCTTT	CASSAGMNTEAFF
TRBV4-3	TRBJ2-3	TRBD2	-	16	TGCGCCAGCAGCCAAGGGGTGGCGGGGGACACAGATACGCAGTATTTT	CASSQGVAGDTDTQYF
TRBV6-1	TRBJ1-3	TRBD1	-	13	TGTGCCAGTAGTGACAGGGCTGGAAACACCATATATTTT	CASSDRAGNTIYF
TRBV29-1	TRBJ2-5	-	-	13	TGCAGCGTTGGGGTAGACAGGTCTGAGACCCAGTACTTC	CSVGVDRSETQYF
TRBV30	TRBJ2-3	-	-	13	TGTGCCTGGAGTGGGGGGAGCACAGATACGCAGTATTTT	CAWSGGSTDTQYF
TRBV4-1	TRBJ1-1	-	large	13	TGCGCCAGCAAAACAGGGAAGAACACTGAAGCTTTCTTT	CASKTGKNTEAFF
TRBV2	TRBJ1-1	-	-	12	TGTGCCCTCGGGGGGGAAAGGACTGAAGCTTTCTTT	CALGGERTEAFF
TRBV12-3/TRBV12-4	TRBJ2-2	-	once	12	TGTGCCACCCAGTCAGGGGCCGGGGAGCTGTTTTTT	CATQSGAGELFF
TRBV23-1	TRBJ1-3	TRBD1	medium-sized	19	TGCGCCAGCAGTTCCGGGAGGGGGCCTGCTAAAACGGCCGGAAACACCATATATTTT	CASSSGRGPAKTAGNTIYF
TRBV27	TRBJ2-1	-	-	11	TGTGCCAGCAGTCACTACAATGAGCAGTTCTTC	CASSHYNEQFF
TRBV5-5	TRBJ2-2	TRBD1	few	17	TGTGCCAGCAGCAGATCCGGGACAGGGGGTGTCACCGGGGAGCTGTTTTTT	CASSRSGTGGVTGELFF
TRBV29-1	TRBJ1-2	-	few	15	TGCAGCGTGCCGCCGGACGGCATCTATAACTATGGCTACACCTTC	CSVPPDGIYNYGYTF
TRBV5-6	TRBJ2-7	TRBD1	-	14	TGTGCCAGCAGCCCTAGACAGGGAACGGACGAGCAGTACTTC	CASSPRQGTDEQYF
TRBV10-2	TRBJ1-2	-	-	12	TGCGCCAGCAGTGAGCACGCCTATGGCTACACCTTC	CASSEHAYGYTF
TRBV30	TRBJ2-7	TRBD1	once	13	TGTGCCTGGAGTGTACAGGGGATCTACGAGCAGTACTTC	CAWSVQGIYEQYF
TRBV27	TRBJ1-2	-	-	12	TGTGCCAGCAGGAGTTGGGGGAATGGCTACACCTTC	CASRSWGNGYTF
TRBV27	TRBJ2-7	-	-	13	TGTGCCAGCAGTGGAACCAACAGGGCCGAGCAGTACTTC	CASSGTNRAEQYF
TRBV9	TRBJ2-3	TRBD2	few	16	TGTGCCAGCAGCCACCACGTTGCGGGGGGCACAGATACGCAGTATTTT	CASSHHVAGGTDTQYF
TRBV19	TRBJ2-1	TRBD2	-	15	TGTGCCAGTAGTCTGACTAGCGGGGGCCTATTGGAGCAGTTCTTC	CASSLTSGGLLEQFF
TRBV3-1/TRBV3-2	TRBJ2-2	TRBD1	-	18	TGTGCCAGCAGCCAAGAGCGGGGACAGGGGGCAAACACCGGGGAGCTGTTTTTT	CASSQERGQGANTGELFF
TRBV10-2	TRBJ2-1	TRBD1	-	16	TGCGCCAGCAGTGAGCCATGGGACAGTGCCTACAATGAGCAGTTCTTC	CASSEPWDSAYNEQFF
TRBV4-1	TRBJ2-2	-	-	14	TGCGCCAGCAGCCTGGGACGGAACACCGGGGAGCTGTTTTTT	CASSLGRNTGELFF
TRBV7-8	TRBJ1-4	-	few	14	TGTGCCAGCAGCATCAGGGGTCCAAATGAAAAACTGTTTTTT	CASSIRGPNEKLFF
TRBV10-3	TRBJ1-2	-	-	13	TGTGCCATCAGTGAGATACAGGATTATGGCTACACCTTC	CAISEIQDYGYTF
TRBV13	TRBJ1-3	-	once	14	TGTGCCAGCAGCTTCCAGGGGAGTGGAAACACCATATATTTT	CASSFQGSGNTIYF
TRBV11-2	TRBJ2-6	-	-	12	TGTGCCACCTCATCTGGGGCCAACGTCCTGACTTTC	CATSSGANVLTF
TRBV7-3	TRBJ2-3	-	-	14	TGTGCCAGCAGCTTAAAGGCCCGGGCAGATACGCAGTATTTT	CASSLKARADTQYF
TRBV19	TRBJ2-7	TRBD1	-	14	TGTGCCAGTAGGGACAGGGGGCGCACCGACGAGCAGTACTTC	CASRDRGRTDEQYF
TRBV5-1	TRBJ2-1	-	few	13	TGCGCCAGCAGCTTCAACAGTAACAATGAGCAGTTCTTC	CASSFNSNNEQFF
TRBV5-8	TRBJ1-6	TRBD1	-	14	TGTGCCAGCAGCTTCGGCACAGGGGCTTCACCCCTCCACTTT	CASSFGTGASPLHF